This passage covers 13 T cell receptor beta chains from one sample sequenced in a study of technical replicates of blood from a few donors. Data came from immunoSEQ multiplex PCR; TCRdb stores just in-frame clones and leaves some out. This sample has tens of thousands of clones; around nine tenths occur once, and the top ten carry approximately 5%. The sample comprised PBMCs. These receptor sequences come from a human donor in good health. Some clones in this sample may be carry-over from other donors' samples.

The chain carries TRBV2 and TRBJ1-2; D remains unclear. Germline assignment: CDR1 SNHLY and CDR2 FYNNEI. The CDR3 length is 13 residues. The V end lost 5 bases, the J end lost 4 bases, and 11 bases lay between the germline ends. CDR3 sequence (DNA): TGTGCCAGCAGTTCCGCGGGAAGCTATGGCTACACCTTC. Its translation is CASSSAGSYGYTF.

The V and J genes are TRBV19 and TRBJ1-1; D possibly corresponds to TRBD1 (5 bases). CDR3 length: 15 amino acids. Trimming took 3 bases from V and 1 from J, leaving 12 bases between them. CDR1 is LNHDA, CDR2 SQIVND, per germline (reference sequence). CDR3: CASSITVQGNTEAFF. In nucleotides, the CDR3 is TGTGCCAGTAGTATTACGGTCCAGGGGAACACTGAAGCTTTCTTT.

This CDR3 reads CASSPLRSYGYTF. The CDR3 coding sequence is TGTGCCAGCAGCCCCCTACGGTCCTATGGCTACACCTTC. J is TRBJ1-2 and V is TRBV11-2; no reliable D call. The CDR3 contains 13 residues. CDR1 is SGHAT and CDR2 is FQNNGV in the germline V gene. V was cut by 5 bases and J by 4 bases, with 11 bases left in between. The full variable domain, completed using reference TRBV11-2 and TRBJ1-2, is EAGVAQSPRYKIIEKRQSVAFWCNPISGHATLYWYQQILGQGPKLLIQFQNNGVVDDSQLPKDRFSAERLKGVDSTLKIQPAKLEDSAVYLCASSPLRSYGYTFGSGTRLTVV.

CDR3 DNA sequence: TGTGCCAGCAGCCCAAGTCCAAGCGGGAGGTTCGATGAGCAGTTCTTC. Residues: CASSPSPSGRFDEQFF. This sequence joins TRBV4-2 and TRBJ2-1; 9 nucleotides align to TRBD2. This CDR3 is built from 16 residues. Germline CDR1 reads LGHNA; CDR2 reads YNFKEQ. J was trimmed by 8 bases and V by 4 bases; bases with no gene match: 12.

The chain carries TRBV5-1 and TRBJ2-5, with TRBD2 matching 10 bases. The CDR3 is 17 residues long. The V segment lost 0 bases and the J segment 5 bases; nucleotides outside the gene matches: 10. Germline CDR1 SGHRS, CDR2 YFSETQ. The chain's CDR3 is CASSLAASGGQKETQYF. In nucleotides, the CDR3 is TGCGCCAGCAGCTTGGCTGCTAGCGGGGGCCAAAAGGAGACCCAGTACTTC.

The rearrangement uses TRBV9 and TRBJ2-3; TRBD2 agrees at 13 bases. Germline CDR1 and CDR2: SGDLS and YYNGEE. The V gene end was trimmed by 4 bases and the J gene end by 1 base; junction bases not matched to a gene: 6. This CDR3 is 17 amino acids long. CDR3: CASSPRLAGGRTDTQYF. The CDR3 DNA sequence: TGTGCCAGCAGCCCCCGACTAGCGGGGGGACGCACAGATACGCAGTATTTT.

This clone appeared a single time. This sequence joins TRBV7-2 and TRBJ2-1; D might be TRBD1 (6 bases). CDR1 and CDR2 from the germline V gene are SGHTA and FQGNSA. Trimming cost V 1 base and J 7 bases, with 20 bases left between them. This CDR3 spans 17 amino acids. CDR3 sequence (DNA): TGTGCCAGCAGCTTAGAGGAGGTGAGACAGAGGGGGAATGAGCAGTTCTTC. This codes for CASSLEEVRQRGNEQFF.

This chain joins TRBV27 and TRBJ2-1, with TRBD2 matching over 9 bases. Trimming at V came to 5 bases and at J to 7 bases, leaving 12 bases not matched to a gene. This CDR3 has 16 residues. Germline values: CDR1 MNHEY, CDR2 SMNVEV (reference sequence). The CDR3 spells CASSIPVAGGQNEQFF. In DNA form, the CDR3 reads TGTGCCAGCAGTATCCCGGTTGCGGGGGGGCAAAATGAGCAGTTCTTC.

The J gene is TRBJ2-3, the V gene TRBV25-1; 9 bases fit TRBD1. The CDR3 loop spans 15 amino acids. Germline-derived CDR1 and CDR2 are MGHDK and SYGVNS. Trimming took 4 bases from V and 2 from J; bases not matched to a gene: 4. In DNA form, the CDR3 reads TGTGCCAGCAGTGCGGACAGGGGTAACACAGATACGCAGTATTTT. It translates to CASSADRGNTDTQYF.

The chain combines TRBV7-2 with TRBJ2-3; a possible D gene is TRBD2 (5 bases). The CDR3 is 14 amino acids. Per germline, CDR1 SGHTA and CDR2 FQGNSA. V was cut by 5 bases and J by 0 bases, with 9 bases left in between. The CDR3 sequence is CASSRTGSTDTQYF. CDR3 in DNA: TGTGCCAGCAGCCGGACTGGGAGCACAGATACGCAGTATTTT.

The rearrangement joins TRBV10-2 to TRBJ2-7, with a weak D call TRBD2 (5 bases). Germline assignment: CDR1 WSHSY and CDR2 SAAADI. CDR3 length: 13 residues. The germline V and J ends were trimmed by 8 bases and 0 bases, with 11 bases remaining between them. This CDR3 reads CASWQRNSYEQYF. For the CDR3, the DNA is TGCGCCAGCTGGCAGCGGAACTCCTACGAGCAGTACTTC.

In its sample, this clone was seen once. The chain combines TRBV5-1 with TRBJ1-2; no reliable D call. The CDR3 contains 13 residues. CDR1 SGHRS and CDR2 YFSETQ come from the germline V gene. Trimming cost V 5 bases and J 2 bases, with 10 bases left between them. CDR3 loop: CASSLSPNYGYTF. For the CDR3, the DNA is TGCGCCAGCAGTCTGAGCCCGAACTATGGCTACACCTTC.

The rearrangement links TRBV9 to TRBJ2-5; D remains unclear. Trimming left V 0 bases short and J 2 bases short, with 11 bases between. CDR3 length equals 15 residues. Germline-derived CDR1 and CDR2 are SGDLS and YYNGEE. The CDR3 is CASSVAVTPQETQYF. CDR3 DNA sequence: TGTGCCAGCAGCGTAGCGGTAACGCCGCAAGAGACCCAGTACTTC.